This T cell receptor (beta chain) came from a study of blood T cell repertoires in COVID-19. Study at large: Acute and convalescent COVID-19 samples came from the United States, Italy and Spain.

CDR1 is GTSNPN, CDR2 SVGIG, per germline (reference sequence). The CDR3 extends over 14 amino acids. J gave up 7 bases and V 3 bases, and 6 bases lay outside the gene matches. Clones were read by immunoSEQ multiplex PCR, and TCRdb kept only the in-frame ones, dropping some. The sample consists of over 150,000 clones, around 84% of them appearing once. Sample: peripheral blood. The V and J genes are TRBV30 and TRBJ1-3, with 10 positions matching TRBD1. The receptor's source is a middle-aged man with acute or convalescent COVID-19. This chain's CDR3 is CAWRQPGQGNTIYF. The CDR3 DNA sequence: TGTGCCTGGAGGCAGCCGGGACAGGGGAACACCATATATTTT.